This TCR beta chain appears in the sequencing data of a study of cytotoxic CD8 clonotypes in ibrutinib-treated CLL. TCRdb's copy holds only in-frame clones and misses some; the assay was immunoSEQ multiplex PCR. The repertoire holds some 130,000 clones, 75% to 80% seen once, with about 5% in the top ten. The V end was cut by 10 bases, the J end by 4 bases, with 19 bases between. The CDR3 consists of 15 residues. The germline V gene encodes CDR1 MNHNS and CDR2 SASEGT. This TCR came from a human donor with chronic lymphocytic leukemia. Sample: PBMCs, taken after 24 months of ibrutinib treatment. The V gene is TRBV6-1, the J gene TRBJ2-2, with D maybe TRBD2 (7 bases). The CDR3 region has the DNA TGTGCCACTCCCGGGGGGCTCGGGAGCACCGGGGAGCTGTTTTTT. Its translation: CATPGGLGSTGELFF.